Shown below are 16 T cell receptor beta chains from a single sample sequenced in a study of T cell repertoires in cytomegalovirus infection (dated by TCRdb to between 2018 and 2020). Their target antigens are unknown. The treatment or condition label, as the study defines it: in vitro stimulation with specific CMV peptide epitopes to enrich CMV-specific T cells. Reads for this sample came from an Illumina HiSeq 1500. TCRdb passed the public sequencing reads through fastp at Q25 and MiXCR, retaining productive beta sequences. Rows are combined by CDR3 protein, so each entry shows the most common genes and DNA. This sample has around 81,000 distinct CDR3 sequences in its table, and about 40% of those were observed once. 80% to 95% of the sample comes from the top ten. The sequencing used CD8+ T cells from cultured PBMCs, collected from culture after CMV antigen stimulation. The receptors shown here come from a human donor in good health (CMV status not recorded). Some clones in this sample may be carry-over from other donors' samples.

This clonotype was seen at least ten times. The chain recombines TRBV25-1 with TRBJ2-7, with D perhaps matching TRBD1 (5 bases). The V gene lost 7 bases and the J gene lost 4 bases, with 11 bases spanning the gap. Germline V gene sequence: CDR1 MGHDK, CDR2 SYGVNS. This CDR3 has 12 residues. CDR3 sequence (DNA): TGTGCCAGCACCTTAGGGGCGTACGAGCAGTACTTC. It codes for CASTLGAYEQYF.

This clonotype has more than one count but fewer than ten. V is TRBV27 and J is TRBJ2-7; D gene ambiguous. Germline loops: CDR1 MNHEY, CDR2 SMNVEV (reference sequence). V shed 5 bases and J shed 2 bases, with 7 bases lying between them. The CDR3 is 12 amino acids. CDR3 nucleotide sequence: TGTGCCAGCAGTCCCCAGGCCTACGAGCAGTACTTC. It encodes CASSPQAYEQYF.

CDR3 in DNA: TGTGCCAGCAGTGACCCGGACAGGGATGAAAAACTGTTTTTT. Its translation is CASSDPDRDEKLFF. The chain has TRBV12-3 or TRBV12-4 and TRBJ1-4; the match to TRBD1 covers 8 bases. V shed 5 bases, J shed 6 bases, and the junction held 5 bases outside the gene matches. The CDR3 contains 14 residues.

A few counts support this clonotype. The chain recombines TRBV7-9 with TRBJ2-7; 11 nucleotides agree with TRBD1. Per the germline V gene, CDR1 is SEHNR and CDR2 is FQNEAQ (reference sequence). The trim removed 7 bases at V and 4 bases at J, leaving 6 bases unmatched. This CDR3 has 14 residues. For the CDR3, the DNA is TGTGCCAGCAACGGACAGGGGGCGCATTACGAGCAGTACTTC. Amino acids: CASNGQGAHYEQYF.

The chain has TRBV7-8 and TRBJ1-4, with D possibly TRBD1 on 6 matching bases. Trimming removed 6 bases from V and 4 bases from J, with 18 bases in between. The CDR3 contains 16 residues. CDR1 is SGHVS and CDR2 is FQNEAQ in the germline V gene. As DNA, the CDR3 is TGTGCCAGCAGTCTAGAGGCAGGGGCCCTTAATGAAAAACTGTTTTTT. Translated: CASSLEAGALNEKLFF.

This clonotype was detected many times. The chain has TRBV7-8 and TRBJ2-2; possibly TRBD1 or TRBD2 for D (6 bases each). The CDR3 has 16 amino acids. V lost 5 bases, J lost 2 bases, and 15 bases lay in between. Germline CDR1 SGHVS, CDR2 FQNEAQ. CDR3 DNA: TGTGCCAGCAGCCCCCGTGGGGGGACAAACACCGGGGAGCTGTTTTTT. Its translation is CASSPRGGTNTGELFF.

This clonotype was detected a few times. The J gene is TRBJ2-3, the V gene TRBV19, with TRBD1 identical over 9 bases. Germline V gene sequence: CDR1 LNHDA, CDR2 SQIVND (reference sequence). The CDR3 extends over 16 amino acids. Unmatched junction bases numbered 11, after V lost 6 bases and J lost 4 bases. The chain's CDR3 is CASRNDRGAAADTQYF. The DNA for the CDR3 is TGTGCCAGTAGAAACGACAGGGGGGCGGCGGCAGATACGCAGTATTTT.

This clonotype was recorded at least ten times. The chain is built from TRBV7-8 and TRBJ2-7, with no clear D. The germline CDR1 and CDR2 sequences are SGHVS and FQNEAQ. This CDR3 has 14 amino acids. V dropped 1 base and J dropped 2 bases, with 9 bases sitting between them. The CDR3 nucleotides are TGTGCCAGCAGCTTAGGGGCAGTTACCTACGAGCAGTACTTC. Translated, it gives CASSLGAVTYEQYF.

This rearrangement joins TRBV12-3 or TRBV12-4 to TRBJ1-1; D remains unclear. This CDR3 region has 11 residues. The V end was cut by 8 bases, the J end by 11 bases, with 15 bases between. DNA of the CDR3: TGTGCCAGCCAAGGCGGTCCGGGGGCTTTCTTT. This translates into CASQGGPGAFF.

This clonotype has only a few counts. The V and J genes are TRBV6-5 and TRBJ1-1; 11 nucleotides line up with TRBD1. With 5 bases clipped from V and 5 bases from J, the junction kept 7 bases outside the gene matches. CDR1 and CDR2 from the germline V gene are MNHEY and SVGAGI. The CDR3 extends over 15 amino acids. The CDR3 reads CASSPTGDRGTEAFF. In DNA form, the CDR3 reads TGTGCCAGCAGTCCAACGGGGGACAGGGGGACTGAAGCTTTCTTT.

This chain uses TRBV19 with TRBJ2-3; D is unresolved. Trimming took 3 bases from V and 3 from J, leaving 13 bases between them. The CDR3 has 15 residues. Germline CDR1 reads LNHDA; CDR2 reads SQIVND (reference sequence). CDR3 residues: CASSIMGLGTDTQYF. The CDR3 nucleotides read TGTGCCAGTAGTATTATGGGCTTGGGGACAGATACGCAGTATTTT.

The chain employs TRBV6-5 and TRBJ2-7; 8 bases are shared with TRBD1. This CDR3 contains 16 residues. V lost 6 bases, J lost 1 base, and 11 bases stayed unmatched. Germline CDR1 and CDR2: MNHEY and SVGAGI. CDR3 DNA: TGTGCCAGCAGCCCTACCCGGACAGGGTTTTCCTACGAGCAGTACTTC. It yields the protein CASSPTRTGFSYEQYF.

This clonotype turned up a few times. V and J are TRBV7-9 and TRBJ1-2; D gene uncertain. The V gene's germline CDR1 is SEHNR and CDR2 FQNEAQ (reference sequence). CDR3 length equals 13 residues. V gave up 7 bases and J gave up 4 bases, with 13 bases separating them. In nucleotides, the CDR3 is TGTGCCAGCACCAGCGCGGACTTCTATGGCTACACCTTC. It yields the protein CASTSADFYGYTF. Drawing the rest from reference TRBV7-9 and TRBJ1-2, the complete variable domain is DTGVSQNPRHKITKRGQNVTFRCDPISEHNRLYWYRQTLGQGPEFLTYFQNEAQLEKSRLLSDRFSAERPKGSFSTLEIQRTEQGDSAMYLCASTSADFYGYTFGSGTRLTVV.

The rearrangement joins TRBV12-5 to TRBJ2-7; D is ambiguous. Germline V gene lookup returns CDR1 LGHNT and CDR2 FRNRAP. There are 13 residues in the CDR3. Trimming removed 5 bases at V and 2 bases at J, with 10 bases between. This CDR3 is CASGPVGPYEQYF. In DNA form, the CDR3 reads TGTGCTAGTGGTCCAGTTGGCCCCTACGAGCAGTACTTC.

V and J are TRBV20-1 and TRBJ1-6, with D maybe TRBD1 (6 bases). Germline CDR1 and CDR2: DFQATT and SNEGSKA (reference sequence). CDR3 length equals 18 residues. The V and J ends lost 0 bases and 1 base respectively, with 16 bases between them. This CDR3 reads CSARDHRVVSSYNSPLHF. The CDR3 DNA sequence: TGCAGTGCTAGAGACCACAGGGTGGTATCGTCCTATAATTCACCCCTCCACTTT.

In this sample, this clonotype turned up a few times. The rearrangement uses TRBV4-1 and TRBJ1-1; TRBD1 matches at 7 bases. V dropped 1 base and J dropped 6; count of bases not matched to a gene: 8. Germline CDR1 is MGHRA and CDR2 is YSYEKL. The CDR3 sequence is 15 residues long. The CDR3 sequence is CASSQAWQGGSEAFF. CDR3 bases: TGCGCCAGCAGCCAAGCATGGCAGGGGGGGTCTGAAGCTTTCTTT.